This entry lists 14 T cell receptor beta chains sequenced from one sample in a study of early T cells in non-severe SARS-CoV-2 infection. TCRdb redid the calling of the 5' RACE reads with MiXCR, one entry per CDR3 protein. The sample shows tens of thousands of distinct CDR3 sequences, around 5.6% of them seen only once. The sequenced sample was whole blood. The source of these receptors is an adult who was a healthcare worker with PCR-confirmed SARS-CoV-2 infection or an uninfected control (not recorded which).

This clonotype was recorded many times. The CDR3 here is CASSVRQGAEAFF. The DNA of the CDR3 is TGTGCCAGCAGCGTAAGACAGGGCGCTGAAGCTTTCTTT. This sequence joins TRBV9 and TRBJ1-1, with TRBD1 matching 7 bases. Germline V gene sequence: CDR1 SGDLS, CDR2 YYNGEE. V trimming: 1 base; J trimming: 6 bases; junction bases outside the gene matches: 3. The CDR3 runs 13 residues.

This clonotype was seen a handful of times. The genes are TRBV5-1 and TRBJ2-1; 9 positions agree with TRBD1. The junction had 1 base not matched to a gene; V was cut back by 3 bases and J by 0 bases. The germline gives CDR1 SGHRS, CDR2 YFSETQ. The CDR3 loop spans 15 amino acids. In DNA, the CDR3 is TGCGCCAGCAGCTCGGGACAGGGCTCCTACAATGAGCAGTTCTTC. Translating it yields CASSSGQGSYNEQFF.

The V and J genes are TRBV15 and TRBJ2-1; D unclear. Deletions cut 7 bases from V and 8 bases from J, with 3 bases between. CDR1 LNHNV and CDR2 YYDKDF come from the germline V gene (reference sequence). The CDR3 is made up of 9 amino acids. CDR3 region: CATNDEQFF. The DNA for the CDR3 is TGTGCCACCAACGATGAGCAGTTCTTC.

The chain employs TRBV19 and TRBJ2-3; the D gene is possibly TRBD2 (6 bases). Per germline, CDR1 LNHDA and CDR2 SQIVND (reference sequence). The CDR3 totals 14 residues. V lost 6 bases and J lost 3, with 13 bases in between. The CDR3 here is CASSQRAMTDTQYF. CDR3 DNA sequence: TGTGCCAGTAGCCAGCGGGCCATGACAGATACGCAGTATTTT.

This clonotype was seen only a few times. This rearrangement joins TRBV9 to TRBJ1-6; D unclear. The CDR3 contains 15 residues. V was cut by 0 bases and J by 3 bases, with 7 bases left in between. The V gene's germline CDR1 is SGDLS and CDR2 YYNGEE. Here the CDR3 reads CASSVDPNYNSPLHF. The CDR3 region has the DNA TGTGCCAGCAGCGTAGACCCTAACTATAATTCACCCCTCCACTTT.

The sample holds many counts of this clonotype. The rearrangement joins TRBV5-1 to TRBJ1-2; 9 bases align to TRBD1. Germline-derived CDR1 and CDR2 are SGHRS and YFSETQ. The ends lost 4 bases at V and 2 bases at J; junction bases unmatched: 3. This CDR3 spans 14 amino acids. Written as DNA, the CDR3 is TGCGCCAGCAGCCGGACAGGGGAGAACTATGGCTACACCTTC. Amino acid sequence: CASSRTGENYGYTF.

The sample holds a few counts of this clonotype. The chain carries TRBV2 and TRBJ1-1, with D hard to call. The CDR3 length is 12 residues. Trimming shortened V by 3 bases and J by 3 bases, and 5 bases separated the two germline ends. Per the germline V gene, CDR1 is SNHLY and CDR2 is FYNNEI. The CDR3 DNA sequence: TGTGCCAGCAGTGATCCGTACACTGAAGCTTTCTTT. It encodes CASSDPYTEAFF.

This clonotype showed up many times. The CDR3 protein is CAVRGSNQPQHF. CDR3 nucleotide sequence: TGTGCCGTGCGGGGTAGCAATCAGCCCCAGCATTTT. The genes are TRBV10-3 and TRBJ1-5; D is ambiguous. The CDR3 is made up of 12 amino acids. In germline, CDR1 is ENHRY, CDR2 SYGVKD. Trimming cost V 11 bases and J 0 bases, with 8 bases left between them.

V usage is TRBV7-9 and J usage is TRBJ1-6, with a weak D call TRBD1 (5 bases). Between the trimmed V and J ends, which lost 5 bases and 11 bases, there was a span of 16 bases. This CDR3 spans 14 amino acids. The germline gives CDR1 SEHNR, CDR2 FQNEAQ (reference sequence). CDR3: CASSLGIPGAPLHF. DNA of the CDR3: TGTGCCAGCAGCCTAGGGATCCCGGGGGCACCCCTCCACTTT.

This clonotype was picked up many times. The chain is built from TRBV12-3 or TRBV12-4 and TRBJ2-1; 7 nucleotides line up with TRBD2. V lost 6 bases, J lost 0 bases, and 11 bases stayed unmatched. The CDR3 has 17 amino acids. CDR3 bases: TGTGCCAGCAGGCCGACTAGCTCAATGCGCTCCTACAATGAGCAGTTCTTC. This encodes CASRPTSSMRSYNEQFF.

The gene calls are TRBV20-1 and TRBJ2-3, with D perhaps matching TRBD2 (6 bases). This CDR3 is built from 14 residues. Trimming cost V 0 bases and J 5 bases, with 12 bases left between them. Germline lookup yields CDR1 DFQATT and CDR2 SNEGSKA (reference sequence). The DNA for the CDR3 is TGCAGTGCTAGAGACATGATAGCGGAAGATACGCAGTATTTT. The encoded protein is CSARDMIAEDTQYF.

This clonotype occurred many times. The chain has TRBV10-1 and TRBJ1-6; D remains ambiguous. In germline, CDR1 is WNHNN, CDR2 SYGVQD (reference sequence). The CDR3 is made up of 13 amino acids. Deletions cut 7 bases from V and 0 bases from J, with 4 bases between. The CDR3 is CASKGSYNSPLHF. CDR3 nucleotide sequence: TGCGCCAGCAAGGGCTCCTATAATTCACCCCTCCACTTT.

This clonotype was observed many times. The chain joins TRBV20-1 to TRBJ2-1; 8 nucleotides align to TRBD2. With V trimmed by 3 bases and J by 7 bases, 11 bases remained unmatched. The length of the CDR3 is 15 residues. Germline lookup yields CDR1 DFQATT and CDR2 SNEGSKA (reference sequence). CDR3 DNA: TGCAGTGCTAGTGGGACTCCGGGACTAGGTAATGAGCAGTTCTTC. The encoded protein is CSASGTPGLGNEQFF.

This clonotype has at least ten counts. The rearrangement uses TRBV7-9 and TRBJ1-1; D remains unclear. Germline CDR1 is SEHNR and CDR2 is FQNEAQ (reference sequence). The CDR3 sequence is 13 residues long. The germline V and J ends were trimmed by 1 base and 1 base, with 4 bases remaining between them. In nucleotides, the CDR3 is TGTGCCAGCAGCTTAGAGGAGAACACTGAAGCTTTCTTT. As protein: CASSLEENTEAFF.